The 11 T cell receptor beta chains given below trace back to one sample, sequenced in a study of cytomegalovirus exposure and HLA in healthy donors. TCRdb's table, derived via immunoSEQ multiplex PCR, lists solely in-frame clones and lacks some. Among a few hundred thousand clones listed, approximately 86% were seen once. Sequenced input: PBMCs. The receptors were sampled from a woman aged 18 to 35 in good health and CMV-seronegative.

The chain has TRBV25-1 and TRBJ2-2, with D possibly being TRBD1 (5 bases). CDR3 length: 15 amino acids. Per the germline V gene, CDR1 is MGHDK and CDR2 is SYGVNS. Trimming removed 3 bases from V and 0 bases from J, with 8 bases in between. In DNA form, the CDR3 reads TGTGCCAGCAGTGACAGGGCCTCGAACACCGGGGAGCTGTTTTTT. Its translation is CASSDRASNTGELFF.

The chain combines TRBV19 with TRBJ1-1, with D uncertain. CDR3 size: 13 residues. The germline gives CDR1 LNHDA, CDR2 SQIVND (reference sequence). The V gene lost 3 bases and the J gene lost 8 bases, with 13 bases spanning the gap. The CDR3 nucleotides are TGTGCCAGTAGTATGGAGTGGAGTAGGGAAGCTTTCTTT. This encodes CASSMEWSREAFF. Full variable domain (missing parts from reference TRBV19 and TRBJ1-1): DGGITQSPKYLFRKEGQNVTLSCEQNLNHDAMYWYRQDPGQGLRLIYYSQIVNDFQKGDIAEGYSVSREKKESFPLTVTSAQKNPTAFYLCASSMEWSREAFFGQGTRLTVV.

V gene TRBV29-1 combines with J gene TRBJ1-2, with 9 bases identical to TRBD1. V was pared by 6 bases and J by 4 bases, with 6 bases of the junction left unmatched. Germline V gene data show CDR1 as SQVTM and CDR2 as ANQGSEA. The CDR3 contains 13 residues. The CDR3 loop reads CSVGTGMSYGYTF. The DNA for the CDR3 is TGCAGCGTCGGGACAGGGATGTCCTATGGCTACACCTTC.

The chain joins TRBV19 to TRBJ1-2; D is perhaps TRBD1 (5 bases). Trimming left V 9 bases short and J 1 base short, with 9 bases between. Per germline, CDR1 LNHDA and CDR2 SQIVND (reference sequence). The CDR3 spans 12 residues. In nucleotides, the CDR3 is TGTGCCAGCGGGGGTCATAACTATGGCTACACCTTC. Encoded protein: CASGGHNYGYTF.

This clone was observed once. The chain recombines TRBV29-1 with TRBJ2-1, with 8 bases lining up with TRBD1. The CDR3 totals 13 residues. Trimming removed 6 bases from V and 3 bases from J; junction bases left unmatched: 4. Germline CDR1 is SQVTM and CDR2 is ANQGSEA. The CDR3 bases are TGCAGCGTCGCAGGGGGCCACTACAATGAGCAGTTCTTC. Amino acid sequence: CSVAGGHYNEQFF.

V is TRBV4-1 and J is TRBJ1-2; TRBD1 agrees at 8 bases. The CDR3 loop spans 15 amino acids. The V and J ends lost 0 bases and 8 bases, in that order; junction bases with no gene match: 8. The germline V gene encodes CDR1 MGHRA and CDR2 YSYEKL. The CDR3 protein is CASSQDRNRGSGYTF. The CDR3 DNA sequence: TGCGCCAGCAGCCAAGATCGGAACAGGGGGAGCGGCTACACCTTC.

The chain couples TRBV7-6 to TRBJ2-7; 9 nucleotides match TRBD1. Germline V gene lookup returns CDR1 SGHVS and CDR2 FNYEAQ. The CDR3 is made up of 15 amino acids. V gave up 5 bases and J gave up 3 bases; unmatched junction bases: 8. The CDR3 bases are TGTGCCAGCAGCATAGAACAGGGGGCAGGCTACGAGCAGTACTTC. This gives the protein CASSIEQGAGYEQYF.

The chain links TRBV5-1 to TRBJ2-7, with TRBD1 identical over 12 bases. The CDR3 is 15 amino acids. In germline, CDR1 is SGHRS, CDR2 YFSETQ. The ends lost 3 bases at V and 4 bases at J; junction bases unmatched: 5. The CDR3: CASSWGQGAGYEQYF. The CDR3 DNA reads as TGCGCCAGCAGCTGGGGACAGGGGGCAGGTTACGAGCAGTACTTC.

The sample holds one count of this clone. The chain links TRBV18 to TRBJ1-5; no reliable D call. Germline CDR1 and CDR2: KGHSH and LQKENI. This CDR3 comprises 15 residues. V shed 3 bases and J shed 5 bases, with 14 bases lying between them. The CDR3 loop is CASSPLEGGDQPQHF. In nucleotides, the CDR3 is TGTGCCAGCTCACCCCTCGAGGGTGGGGATCAGCCCCAGCATTTT.

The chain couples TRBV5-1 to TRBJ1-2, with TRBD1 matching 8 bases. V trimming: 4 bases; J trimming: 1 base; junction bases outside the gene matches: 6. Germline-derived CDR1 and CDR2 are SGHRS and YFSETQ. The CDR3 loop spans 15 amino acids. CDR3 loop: CASSVGTGVNYGYTF. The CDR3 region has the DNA TGCGCCAGCAGCGTCGGGACAGGCGTTAACTATGGCTACACCTTC.

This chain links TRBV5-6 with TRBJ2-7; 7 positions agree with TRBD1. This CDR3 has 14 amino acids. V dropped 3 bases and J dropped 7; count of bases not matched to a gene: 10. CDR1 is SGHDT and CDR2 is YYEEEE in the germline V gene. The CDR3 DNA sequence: TGTGCCAGCAGCTCCTACAGGGGCCTACAAGAGCAGTACTTC. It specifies CASSSYRGLQEQYF.